This T cell receptor beta chain was retrieved from a study of cytomegalovirus exposure and HLA in healthy donors. Findings of the study overall: The authors enumerated some 160 TCR beta chains as linked to cytomegalovirus. An observed cluster of highly shared sequence variants was recorded as a likely sequencing artifact. An Asian-associated ancestry cluster reportedly showed fewer N-insertions than the roughly 670-donor mean in a later analysis. In terms of immune exposure information, only CMV serostatus was available.

The PCR employed 60 Vbeta primers together with 13 Jbeta primers. Generated by immunoSEQ multiplex PCR, the TCRdb table keeps only in-frame clones and is missing some. The sample includes roughly 90,000 clones, 70% to 80% seen only once; the top ten take approximately 20%. Of note for this clone: Antigen unknown.

Germline V gives CDR1 SEHNR, CDR2 FQNEAQ (reference sequence). The CDR3 has 19 amino acids. V dropped 4 bases and J dropped 0; count of bases not matched to a gene: 17. The rearrangement links TRBV7-9 to TRBJ2-7; 8 positions agree with TRBD2. Sequencing input: PBMCs. The TCR sequence derives from a man aged 25 to 40 in good health and CMV-seropositive. CDR3 nucleotide sequence: TGTGCCAGCAGCTCAGGGGCGGGAGGCCTACTATATTTCTCCTACGAGCAGTACTTC. Encoded protein: CASSSGAGGLLYFSYEQYF.